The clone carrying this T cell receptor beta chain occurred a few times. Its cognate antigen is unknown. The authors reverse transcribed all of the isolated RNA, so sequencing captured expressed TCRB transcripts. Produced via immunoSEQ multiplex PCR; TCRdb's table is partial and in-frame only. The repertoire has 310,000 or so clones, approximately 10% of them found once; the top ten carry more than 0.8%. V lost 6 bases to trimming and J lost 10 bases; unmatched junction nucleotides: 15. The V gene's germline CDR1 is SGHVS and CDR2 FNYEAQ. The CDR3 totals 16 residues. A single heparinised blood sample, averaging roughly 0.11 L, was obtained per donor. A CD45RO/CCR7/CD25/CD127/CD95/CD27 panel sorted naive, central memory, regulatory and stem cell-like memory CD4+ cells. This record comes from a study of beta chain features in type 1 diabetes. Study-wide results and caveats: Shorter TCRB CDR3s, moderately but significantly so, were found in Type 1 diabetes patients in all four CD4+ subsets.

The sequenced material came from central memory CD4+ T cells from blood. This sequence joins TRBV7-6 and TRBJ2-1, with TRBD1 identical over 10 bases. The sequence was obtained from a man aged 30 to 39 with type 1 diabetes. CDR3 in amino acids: CASSRIKDRGREEQFF. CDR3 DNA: TGTGCCAGCAGTCGCATTAAGGACAGGGGGAGAGAAGAGCAGTTCTTC.